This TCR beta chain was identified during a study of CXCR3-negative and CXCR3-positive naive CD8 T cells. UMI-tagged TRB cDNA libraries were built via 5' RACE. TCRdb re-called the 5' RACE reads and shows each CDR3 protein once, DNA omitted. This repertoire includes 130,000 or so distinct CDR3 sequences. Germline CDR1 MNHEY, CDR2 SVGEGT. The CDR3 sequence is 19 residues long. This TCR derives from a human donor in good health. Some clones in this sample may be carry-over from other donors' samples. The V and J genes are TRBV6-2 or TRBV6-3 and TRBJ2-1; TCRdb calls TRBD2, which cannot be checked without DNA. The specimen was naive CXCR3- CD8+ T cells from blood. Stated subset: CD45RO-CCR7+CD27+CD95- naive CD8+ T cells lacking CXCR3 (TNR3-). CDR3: CASSSGLAGGMSSYNEQFF.